The rows below give T cell receptor beta chains drawn from one sample of a study of cytomegalovirus exposure and HLA in healthy donors. Data came from immunoSEQ multiplex PCR; TCRdb stores just in-frame clones and leaves some out. This table holds tens of thousands of clones, approximately 93% found once. Material: PBMCs. Receptors were obtained from a woman in her thirties in good health and CMV-seronegative. CDR3s include the opening cysteine and the closing phenylalanine or tryptophan. D genes are given only for firm matches. Rows may omit the clone size; those that give it use once, few, many or a size class.

j_call	cdr3_length	clone_size	d_call	v_call	cdr3_aa	cdr3_nt
TRBJ2-2	18	.	TRBD1	TRBV5-1	CASRLRPGTGYATGELFF	TGCGCCAGCAGGCTTCGTCCGGGGACAGGCTATGCCACCGGGGAGCTGTTTTTT
TRBJ1-6	13	.	.	TRBV25-1	CASSRGYNSPLHF	TGTGCCAGCAGCAGGGGTTATAATTCACCCCTCCACTTT
TRBJ2-2	15	.	TRBD2	TRBV30	CAWSTSGRNTGELFF	TGTGCCTGGAGTACCAGCGGGAGGAACACCGGGGAGCTGTTTTTT
TRBJ1-4	12	.	.	TRBV30	CAWRWGGEKLFF	TGTGCCTGGAGGTGGGGGGGCGAAAAACTGTTTTTT
TRBJ2-7	15	.	TRBD2	TRBV10-1	CASSEFSGRAAEQYF	TGCGCCAGCAGTGAGTTTAGCGGGAGGGCTGCCGAGCAGTACTTC
TRBJ1-1	15	.	TRBD1	TRBV2	CASSEDGRQGTEAFF	TGTGCCAGCAGTGAAGATGGGAGACAGGGCACTGAAGCTTTCTTT
TRBJ1-6	16	.	.	TRBV19	CASSTGTQSYNSPLHF	TGTGCCAGTAGTACCGGGACACAAAGCTATAATTCACCCCTCCACTTT
TRBJ1-2	17	.	TRBD1	TRBV29-1	CSVYVSYAGTGYGGYTF	TGCAGCGTTTACGTCAGTTACGCCGGGACAGGGTACGGGGGCTACACCTTC
TRBJ2-1	17	.	.	TRBV19	CASSIDRTSSSYNEQFF	TGTGCCAGTAGTATAGATCGGACATCGAGCTCCTACAATGAGCAGTTCTTC
TRBJ2-1	15	.	TRBD2	TRBV6-5	CASIKRGSSYNEQFF	TGTGCCAGTATTAAGCGGGGGAGCTCCTACAATGAGCAGTTCTTC
TRBJ1-3	15	.	.	TRBV28	CASGFNPGVRNTIYF	TGTGCCAGCGGATTCAACCCGGGGGTTAGAAACACCATATATTTT
TRBJ1-2	13	.	.	TRBV9	CASSADFRRDYTF	TGTGCCAGCAGCGCCGACTTCCGCAGGGACTACACCTTC
TRBJ1-4	15	.	.	TRBV6-5	CASRAYGGRGEKLFF	TGTGCCAGCAGGGCCTACGGGGGGCGGGGAGAAAAACTGTTTTTT
TRBJ1-2	16	.	TRBD1	TRBV9	CASSPSKWGTGESYTF	TGTGCCAGCAGCCCATCGAAGTGGGGGACAGGGGAGAGCTACACCTTC
TRBJ2-1	16	.	TRBD2	TRBV7-6	CASSLKGAGGYNEQFF	TGTGCCAGCAGCTTAAAAGGAGCGGGAGGCTACAATGAGCAGTTCTTC
TRBJ1-2	16	.	TRBD1	TRBV5-4	CASSLRGTGITYGYTF	TGTGCCAGCAGCTTGCGGGGGACAGGAATAACCTATGGCTACACCTTC
TRBJ2-7	15	.	TRBD1	TRBV7-9	CASSPQTGVKGEQYF	TGTGCCAGCAGCCCCCAGACAGGGGTGAAGGGCGAGCAGTACTTC
TRBJ2-1	14	.	.	TRBV5-1	CASRRGNSYNEQFF	TGCGCCAGCCGACGGGGTAACTCCTACAATGAGCAGTTCTTC
TRBJ2-7	12	.	.	TRBV19	CASSNRPYEQYF	TGTGCCAGTAGTAATCGTCCTTACGAGCAGTACTTC
TRBJ2-3	15	.	.	TRBV2	CASSQEGTFTDTQYF	TGTGCCAGCAGTCAGGAGGGGACGTTCACAGATACGCAGTATTTT
TRBJ2-3	18	once	TRBD2	TRBV4-2	CASSQDRLAGFSTDTQYF	TGTGCCAGCAGCCAAGATAGACTAGCGGGCTTTAGCACAGATACGCAGTATTTT
TRBJ1-3	13	.	.	TRBV5-6	CASSLAGGNTIYF	TGTGCCAGCAGCTTGGCAGGAGGAAACACCATATATTTT
TRBJ1-6	15	.	TRBD1	TRBV2	CASEVGRGRGSPLHF	TGTGCCAGCGAAGTTGGCAGGGGGCGCGGGTCACCCCTCCACTTT
TRBJ2-7	15	.	.	TRBV5-6	CASSRRRAANYEQYF	TGTGCCAGCAGCCGGCGGCGTGCGGCTAACTACGAGCAGTACTTC
TRBJ1-4	14	.	TRBD1	TRBV25-1	CASRTTGGGEKLFF	TGTGCCAGCAGGACCACAGGGGGCGGCGAAAAACTGTTTTTT
TRBJ1-2	17	once	TRBD1	TRBV30	CAWSRPQGPLLNYGYTF	TGTGCCTGGAGTCGTCCACAGGGGCCCCTTCTTAACTATGGCTACACCTTC
TRBJ2-7	15	once	TRBD1	TRBV7-9	CASSLVLGQDDEQYF	TGTGCCAGCAGCTTAGTGCTGGGACAGGATGACGAGCAGTACTTC
TRBJ1-3	15	.	TRBD1	TRBV12-5	CASGLQGARGNTIYF	TGTGCTAGTGGTTTACAGGGGGCGCGGGGAAACACCATATATTTT
TRBJ1-6	16	.	.	TRBV7-2	CASSLVPGGPNSPLHF	TGTGCCAGCAGCTTAGTGCCTGGCGGCCCCAATTCACCCCTCCACTTT
TRBJ2-3	15	.	.	TRBV28	CASTSWEVKSDTQYF	TGTGCCAGCACCTCGTGGGAGGTAAAGTCAGATACGCAGTATTTT
TRBJ2-1	11	.	.	TRBV20-1	CSARRINEQFF	TGCAGTGCGCGGAGAATAAATGAGCAGTTCTTC
TRBJ2-7	15	.	TRBD1	TRBV5-1	CASSLDRGQAYEQYF	TGCGCCAGCAGCTTGGATCGGGGACAGGCCTACGAGCAGTACTTC
TRBJ2-1	15	.	.	TRBV5-1	CASSERDSGGNEQFF	TGCGCCAGCAGCGAGAGGGACTCCGGTGGAAATGAGCAGTTCTTC
TRBJ1-5	16	.	.	TRBV5-1	CASSLVPGDSNQPQHF	TGCGCCAGCAGCTTGGTCCCAGGGGATAGCAATCAGCCCCAGCATTTT
TRBJ2-7	15	once	TRBD1	TRBV5-5	CASSLGQGGPLEQYF	TGTGCCAGCAGCTTGGGACAGGGTGGGCCCCTCGAGCAGTACTTC
TRBJ1-1	15	.	.	TRBV7-2	CASSLVGHPNTEAFF	TGTGCCAGCAGCTTAGTCGGACACCCGAACACTGAAGCTTTCTTT
TRBJ1-1	14	.	TRBD1	TRBV18	CASSLQGGNTEAFF	TGTGCCAGCTCACTACAGGGGGGGAACACTGAAGCTTTCTTT
TRBJ2-2	16	.	TRBD1	TRBV7-6	CASSSPAGTGTGELFF	TGTGCCAGCAGCTCCCCCGCCGGGACAGGGACCGGGGAGCTGTTTTTT
TRBJ1-4	13	.	.	TRBV11-3	CASSLPDKEKLFF	TGTGCCAGCAGCCTCCCAGATAAGGAAAAACTGTTTTTT
TRBJ2-7	15	.	TRBD2	TRBV13	CASSYIAGINHEQYF	TGTGCCAGCAGCTATATAGCGGGAATAAATCATGAGCAGTACTTC
TRBJ2-7	15	.	.	TRBV19	CASMARGAPNYEQYF	TGTGCCAGTATGGCGAGAGGTGCCCCGAACTACGAGCAGTACTTC
TRBJ2-5	13	.	TRBD1	TRBV7-7	CASSRDRDGTQYF	TGTGCTAGCAGCCGAGACAGGGATGGGACCCAGTACTTC
TRBJ2-7	20	.	TRBD2	TRBV2	CASSEPPTTLTSGRANEQYF	TGTGCCAGCAGTGAACCCCCCACCACTCTTACTAGCGGGAGGGCCAACGAGCAGTACTTC
TRBJ2-1	15	.	TRBD2	TRBV15	CATFDGGGAYNEQFF	TGTGCCACCTTCGACGGCGGGGGAGCCTACAATGAGCAGTTCTTC
TRBJ1-4	16	.	TRBD1	TRBV5-4	CASSPVPGQANEKLFF	TGTGCCAGCAGCCCGGTACCGGGACAGGCTAATGAAAAACTGTTTTTT
TRBJ2-1	15	few	.	TRBV6-1	CASSEGGGSYNEQFF	TGTGCCAGCAGTGAGGGTGGCGGTTCCTACAATGAGCAGTTCTTC
TRBJ2-2	18	once	.	TRBV7-9	CASSRLSLAPNNTGELFF	TGTGCCAGCAGCCGCTTATCCTTAGCGCCCAATAACACCGGGGAGCTGTTTTTT
TRBJ2-5	15	.	TRBD2	TRBV5-1	CASSLGGLGTETQYF	TGCGCCAGCAGCTTGGGGGGACTAGGAACGGAGACCCAGTACTTC
TRBJ2-5	18	.	TRBD2	TRBV7-8	CASSKPPLAGGSQETQYF	TGTGCCAGCAGCAAGCCCCCCTTAGCGGGGGGGAGCCAAGAGACCCAGTACTTC
TRBJ1-3	11	.	.	TRBV11-2	CASSAGNTIYF	TGTGCCAGCAGCGCGGGAAACACCATATATTTT
TRBJ2-5	16	.	TRBD2	TRBV9	CASSATRTSGQETQYF	TGTGCCAGCAGCGCCACCCGGACTAGCGGACAAGAGACCCAGTACTTC
TRBJ2-1	15	.	TRBD1	TRBV4-3	CASSRGQGMNNEQFF	TGCGCCAGCAGCCGGGGACAGGGAATGAACAATGAGCAGTTCTTC
TRBJ1-4	14	.	.	TRBV5-1	CASSAERGWEKLFF	TGCGCCAGCAGCGCTGAGCGGGGCTGGGAAAAACTGTTTTTT
TRBJ2-7	14	.	.	TRBV9	CASSVSGTSYEQYF	TGTGCCAGCAGCGTCTCAGGCACCTCCTACGAGCAGTACTTC
TRBJ2-1	13	.	TRBD2	TRBV9	CASSPPGTSELVF	TGTGCCAGCAGCCCCCCCGGGACTAGCGAGTTGGTCTTC
TRBJ2-7	13	.	.	TRBV5-6	CASSPRNSYEQYF	TGTGCCAGCAGCCCTCGTAACTCCTACGAGCAGTACTTC